The present T cell receptor (beta chain) was sequenced within a study of OX40 agonist ivuxolimab in advanced cancers. As for the study more broadly: The costimulatory receptor OX40 (CD134) was targeted by ivuxolimab, a fully human IgG2 agonistic monoclonal antibody. Intravenous ivuxolimab was administered to patients every 2 weeks at six dose levels: 0.01, 0.1, 0.3, 1.5, 3 and 10 mg/kg. Among the 50 to 55 dose-escalation patients, about 19 had hepatocellular carcinoma, roughly 15 melanoma, 9 renal cell carcinoma and 9 head and neck cancer. A male proportion of roughly 80% and a mean age of approximately 62 years, ranging from 23 to 79, were recorded for the dose-escalation cohort. Patients were allowed to have had prior anti-PD-1, anti-PD-L1 or anti-CTLA-4 therapy, and 40% of the dose-escalation patients had previously received checkpoint inhibitors. Partial responses were achieved by three dose-escalation patients, of whom one had hepatocellular carcinoma and two had cutaneous melanoma. Peripheral TCRbeta sequencing aimed to test whether ivuxolimab altered TCR sequence diversity and caused clonal T-cell expansion. The paper reports the monotherapy dose-escalation portion (N of about 50 patients) of the phase I ivuxolimab trial.

Genomic DNA was isolated from the sorted cells so that the TCRbeta CDR3 region could be sequenced. The immunoSEQ Assay was used to sequence the TCRbeta CDR3 regions. TCRdb mirrors the immuneACCESS table, restricted to in-frame sequences. Some clones are absent from its copies; in checked studies, under half trace to an unresolved V gene, and the reason for the others is unknown. Recorded for this sample are 60,000 to 70,000 clones; roughly 87% of them occurred a single time. The ten largest account for 5.5% of the sample. CDR1 and CDR2, per the germline V gene (reference sequence), are LNHDA and SQIVND. V is reduced by 8 bases and J by 3 bases, leaving a spacing of 14 bases between them. Measured from the cysteine to the phenylalanine, the CDR3 is 14 residues long. The only DNA kept is the CDR3, 42 bases in frame from the first base. Patients with a history of autoimmune disease or receiving systemic immunosuppression were excluded from the trial. In every dose cohort, peripheral blood was drawn for TCR sequencing at baseline, cycle 4 day 1, and cycle 7 day 1. Samples were obtained from an open-label, multicenter, first-in-human phase I dose-escalation trial of ivuxolimab. Adults with locally advanced or metastatic melanoma, renal cell, hepatocellular, or head and neck squamous cell carcinoma were enrolled in the trial. Before TCR sequencing, CD4+ and CD8+ T cells were separately sorted from peripheral blood.

In regard to this clone: No antigen is known for it. There are no base qualities to consult, and no much larger clone falls within one base.

On the study overall, not on this receptor specifically: At doses of 0.1 to 3.0 mg/kg, clonal expansion of both CD4+ and CD8+ T cells in blood was seen between baseline and week 6. After ivuxolimab, expanded clones were on average more numerous among CD8+ T cells than among CD4+ T cells. Which antigens the clonally expanded peripheral T cells were specific for was not determined. In the 0.1-3.0 mg/kg groups, partial responders had among the lowest normalized peripheral clonal expansion, particularly in CD8+ T cells. Low levels of normalized T-cell clonal expansion were also seen in some patients who did not respond.

Specimen: CD4+ or CD8+ T cells sorted from blood, collected in a trial of the OX40 agonist ivuxolimab. The source of this sequence is an adult with an advanced solid tumor such as melanoma, head and neck, liver or kidney cancer. The chain is assembled from TRBV19 and TRBJ2-1, with TRBD1 tentatively as D gene (5 bases match). The CDR3 corresponds to CASGPRQIYNEQFF. The DNA sequence follows: TGTGCCAGTGGCCCCCGACAGATCTACAATGAGCAGTTCTTC.